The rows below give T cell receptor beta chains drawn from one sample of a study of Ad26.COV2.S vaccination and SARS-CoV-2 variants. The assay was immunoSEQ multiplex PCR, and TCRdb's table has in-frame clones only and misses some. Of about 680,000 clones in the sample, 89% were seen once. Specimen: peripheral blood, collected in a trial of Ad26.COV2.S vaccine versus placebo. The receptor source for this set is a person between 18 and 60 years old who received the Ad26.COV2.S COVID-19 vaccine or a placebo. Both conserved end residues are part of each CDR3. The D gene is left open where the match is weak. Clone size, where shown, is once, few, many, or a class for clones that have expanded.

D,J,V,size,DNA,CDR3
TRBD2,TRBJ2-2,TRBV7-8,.,TGTGCCAGCAGCCCAGGTGGGCTAGCGGGAGGTGGGGAGCTGTTTTTT,CASSPGGLAGGGELFF
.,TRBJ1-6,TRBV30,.,TGTGCCTGGAGTCCGACGGATGTAGGATCCTATAATTCACCCCTCCACTTT,CAWSPTDVGSYNSPLHF
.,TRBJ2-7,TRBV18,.,TGTGCCAGCTCACCACCCCGGCCCTCCTACGAGCAGTACTTC,CASSPPRPSYEQYF
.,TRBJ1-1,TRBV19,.,TGTGCCAGTAGCCCCGCCGGCACTGAAGCTTTCTTT,CASSPAGTEAFF
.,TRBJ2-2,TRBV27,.,TGTGCCAGCAAACAAGGCGGGGAGCTGTTTTTT,CASKQGGELFF
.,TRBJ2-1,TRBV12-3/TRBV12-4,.,TGTGCCAGCAGTTTGGGGGTGGAGCAGTTCTTC,CASSLGVEQFF
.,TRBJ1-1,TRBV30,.,TGTGCCTACTATGTGGGGGGTGAAGCTTTCTTT,CAYYVGGEAFF
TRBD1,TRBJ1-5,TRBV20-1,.,TGCAGTGCTAGTGAGGGACAGGGGGATCAGCCCCAGCATTTT,CSASEGQGDQPQHF
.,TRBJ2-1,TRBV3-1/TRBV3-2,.,TGTGCCAGCAGCCAAGAAAAGCCTGAGCAGTTCTTC,CASSQEKPEQFF
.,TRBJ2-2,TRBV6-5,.,TGTGCCAGCAAGTCGGGCCTTAACACCGGGGAGCTGTTTTTT,CASKSGLNTGELFF
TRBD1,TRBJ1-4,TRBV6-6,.,TGTGCCAGCAGTCATCGGACAGGGAATGAAAAACTGTTTTTT,CASSHRTGNEKLFF
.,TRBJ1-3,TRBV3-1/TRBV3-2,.,TGTGCCAGCAGCCAAGACGGAAGCTCTGGAAACACCATATATTTT,CASSQDGSSGNTIYF
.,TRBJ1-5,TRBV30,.,TGTGCCTGGAGTGTGGGAGGTCAGCCCCAGCATTTT,CAWSVGGQPQHF
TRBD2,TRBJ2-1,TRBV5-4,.,TGTGCCAGCAGCTTGGCGGGAGGCGGGCCCAATGAGCAGTTCTTC,CASSLAGGGPNEQFF
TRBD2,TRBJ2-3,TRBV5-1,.,TGCGCCAGCAGCTTAGTCGCTAGCGGGAGGTCTAGCACAGATACGCAGTATTTT,CASSLVASGRSSTDTQYF
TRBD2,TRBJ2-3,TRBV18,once,TGTGCCAGCTCAAAGGAGCGGGAAAGGACCGGCACAGATACGCAGTATTTT,CASSKERERTGTDTQYF
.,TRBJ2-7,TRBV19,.,TGTGCCAGTAGTCGGCGTCCGGCGGCTCCTAACTACGAGCAGTACTTC,CASSRRPAAPNYEQYF
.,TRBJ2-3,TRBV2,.,TGTGCCAGCAGTCCGGACGGAAGGAGCACAGATACGCAGTATTTT,CASSPDGRSTDTQYF
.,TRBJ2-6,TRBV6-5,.,TGTGCCAGCAGTTACGGACGTTTACGCGGGGCCAACGTCCTGACTTTC,CASSYGRLRGANVLTF
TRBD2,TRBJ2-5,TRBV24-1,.,TGTGCCACCAGTGACCGCTGGACTAGCTGGGAGACCCAGTACTTC,CATSDRWTSWETQYF
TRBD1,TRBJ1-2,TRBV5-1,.,TGCGCCAGCAGCCCGGGACAGGGGGCATCAAACTATGGCTACACCTTC,CASSPGQGASNYGYTF
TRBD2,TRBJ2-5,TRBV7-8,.,TGTGCCAGCAGCATCCGACTAGCGGGAGGCCTCGTGTACCAAGAGACCCAGTACTTC,CASSIRLAGGLVYQETQYF
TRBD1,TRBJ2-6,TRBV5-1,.,TGCGCCAGCAGCCCCGGACAGGGAGATCTTGGGGCCAACGTCCTGACTTTC,CASSPGQGDLGANVLTF
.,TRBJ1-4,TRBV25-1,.,TGTGCCAGCGGAATGACAGGTCTGGAAGAAAAACTGTTTTTT,CASGMTGLEEKLFF
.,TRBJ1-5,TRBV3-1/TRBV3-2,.,TGTGCCAGCAGCCAAGACACGGGTAGCAATCAGCCCCAGCATTTT,CASSQDTGSNQPQHF
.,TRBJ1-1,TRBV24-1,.,TGTGCCACCAGTGACCCTCGGTGGAAGAACACTGAAGCTTTCTTT,CATSDPRWKNTEAFF
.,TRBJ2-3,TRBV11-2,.,TGTGCCAGCAGATCAAAGAAAGATACGCAGTATTTT,CASRSKKDTQYF
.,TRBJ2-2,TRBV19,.,TGTGCCAGTAGTAGGGCCGAGGGCACCGGGGAGCTGTTTTTT,CASSRAEGTGELFF
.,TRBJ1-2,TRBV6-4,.,TGTGCCAGCAGTGCCCGTGGGGGTGGCGGACTCTTGGATTATGGCTACACCTTC,CASSARGGGGLLDYGYTF
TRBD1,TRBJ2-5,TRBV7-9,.,TGTGCCAGCAGCTCCGGGACAGGAGAACAAGAGACCCAGTACTTC,CASSSGTGEQETQYF
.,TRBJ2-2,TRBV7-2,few,TGTGCCAGCAGCTTAGGCGGCGGCGCGAACACCGGGGAGCTGTTTTTT,CASSLGGGANTGELFF
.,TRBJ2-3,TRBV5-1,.,TGCGCCAGCAGCCCGCTCGGAGATACGCAGTATTTT,CASSPLGDTQYF
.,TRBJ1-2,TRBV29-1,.,TGCAGCGTTGAAGATTTTCGAGGGGCTGGCTACACCTTC,CSVEDFRGAGYTF
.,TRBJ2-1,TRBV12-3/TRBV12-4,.,TGTGCCAGCAGTATAACAGGGCTGCAGTTCTTC,CASSITGLQFF
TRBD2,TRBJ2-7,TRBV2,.,TGTGCCAGCAAGGGACTAGCGGGAGGTTTCTCCTACGAGCAGTACTTC,CASKGLAGGFSYEQYF
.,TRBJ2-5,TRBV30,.,TGTGCCTGGAGTTCGAGGGAGACCCAGTACTTC,CAWSSRETQYF
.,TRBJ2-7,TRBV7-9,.,TGTGCCAGCAGCTTGGGGCAAGGGGATATCAAGCAGTACTTC,CASSLGQGDIKQYF
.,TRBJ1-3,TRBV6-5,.,TGTGCCAGCAGGCGGGAGACATCCGGAAACACCATATATTTT,CASRRETSGNTIYF
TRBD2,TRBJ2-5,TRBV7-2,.,TGTGCCAGCAGCCCTGGACTAGCCGCCGGGGCCCAGTACTTC,CASSPGLAAGAQYF
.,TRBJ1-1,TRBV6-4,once,TGTGCCAGCAGTGACAAGGCTGCTAACACTGAAGCTTTCTTT,CASSDKAANTEAFF
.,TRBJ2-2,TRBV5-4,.,TGTGCCAGCAGCTTGCGCGGGCCGAACACCGGGGAGCTGTTTTTT,CASSLRGPNTGELFF
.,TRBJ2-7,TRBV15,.,TGTGCCACCAGCAAGGAGGGGGCCCCAGGGCAAAACGAGCAGTACTTC,CATSKEGAPGQNEQYF
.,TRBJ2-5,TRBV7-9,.,TGTGCCAGCAGCTTAGCGGGGATCGAGCGGCAAGAGACCCAGTACTTC,CASSLAGIERQETQYF
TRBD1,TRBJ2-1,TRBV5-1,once,TGCGCCAGCAGCCTAGCGGGACAGGGGGCCGATGAGCAGTTCTTC,CASSLAGQGADEQFF
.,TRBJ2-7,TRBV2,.,TGTGCCAGCAGTGACAGAAGCTACGAGCAGTACTTC,CASSDRSYEQYF
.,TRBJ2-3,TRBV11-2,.,TGTGCCAGCAGCTTAATGAGTTCCACAGATACGCAGTATTTT,CASSLMSSTDTQYF
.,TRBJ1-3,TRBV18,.,TGTGCCAGCTCACTCAGCGCACCCTCTGGAAACACCATATATTTT,CASSLSAPSGNTIYF
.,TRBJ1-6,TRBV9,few,TGTGCCAGCAGCGAAACGTGGGGGACACTTTCACCCCTCCACTTT,CASSETWGTLSPLHF
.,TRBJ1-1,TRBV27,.,TGTGCCAGCAGTTCTCTCCCCCTGAACACTGAAGCTTTCTTT,CASSSLPLNTEAFF
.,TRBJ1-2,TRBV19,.,TGTGCCAGTAACCCAGGGGCAGGCCCTAGCTATGGCTACACCTTC,CASNPGAGPSYGYTF
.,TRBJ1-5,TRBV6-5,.,TGTGCCAGCGAACTCATGGGGAGGGATAATCAGCCCCAGCATTTT,CASELMGRDNQPQHF
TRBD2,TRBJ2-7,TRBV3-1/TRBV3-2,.,TGTGCCAGCAGCCAAGATCTAGCTAGCGGGAACTACGAGCAGTACTTC,CASSQDLASGNYEQYF
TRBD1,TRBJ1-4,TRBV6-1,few,TGTGCCAGCAGTGAACGGGTACAGGGGAGGGAAAAACTGTTTTTT,CASSERVQGREKLFF
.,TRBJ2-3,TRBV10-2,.,TGCGCCAGCAGTGCCACCGGGACTGGGCGGTATTTT,CASSATGTGRYF
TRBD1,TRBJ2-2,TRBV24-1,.,TGTGCCACCAGTGACGCCGGACAGGGCACCGGGGAGCTGTTTTTT,CATSDAGQGTGELFF